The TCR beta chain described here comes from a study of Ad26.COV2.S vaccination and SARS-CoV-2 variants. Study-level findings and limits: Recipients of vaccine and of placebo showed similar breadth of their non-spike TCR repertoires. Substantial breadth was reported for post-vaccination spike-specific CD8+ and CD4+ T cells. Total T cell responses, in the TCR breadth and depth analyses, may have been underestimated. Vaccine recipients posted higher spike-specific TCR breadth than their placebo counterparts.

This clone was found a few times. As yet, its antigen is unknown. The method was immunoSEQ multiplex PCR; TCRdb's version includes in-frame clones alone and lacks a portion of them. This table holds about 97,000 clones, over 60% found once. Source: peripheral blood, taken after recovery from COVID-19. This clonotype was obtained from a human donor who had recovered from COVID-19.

CDR3 protein: CASRSHTGTGNTIYF. The CDR3 DNA reads as TGTGCCAGCAGATCACACACAGGGACTGGAAACACCATATATTTT. The chain joins TRBV4-2 to TRBJ1-3; TRBD1 is a possible D gene (6 bases). The CDR3 contains 15 residues. V lost 6 bases and J lost 2, with 14 bases in between. Germline CDR1 reads LGHNA; CDR2 reads YNFKEQ.